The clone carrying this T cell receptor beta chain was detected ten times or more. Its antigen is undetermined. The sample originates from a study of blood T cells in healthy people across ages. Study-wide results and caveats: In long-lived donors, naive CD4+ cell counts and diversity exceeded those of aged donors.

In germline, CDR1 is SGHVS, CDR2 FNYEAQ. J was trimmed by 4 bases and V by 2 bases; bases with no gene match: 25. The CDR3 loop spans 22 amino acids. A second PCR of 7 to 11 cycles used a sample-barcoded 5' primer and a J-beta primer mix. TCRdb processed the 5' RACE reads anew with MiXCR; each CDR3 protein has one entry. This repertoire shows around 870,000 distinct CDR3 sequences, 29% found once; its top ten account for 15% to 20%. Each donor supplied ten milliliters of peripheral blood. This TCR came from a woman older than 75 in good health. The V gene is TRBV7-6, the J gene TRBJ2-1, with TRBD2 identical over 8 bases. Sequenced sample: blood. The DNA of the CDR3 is TGTGCCAGCAGCTTATATTCCCTAACGGGGGGGCGAGCCCCTTCTCTTTACAATGAGCAGTTCTTC. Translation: CASSLYSLTGGRAPSLYNEQFF. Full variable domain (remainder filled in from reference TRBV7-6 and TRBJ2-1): GAGVSQSPRYKVTKRGQDVALRCDPISGHVSLYWYRQALGQGPEFLTYFNYEAQQDKSGLPNDRFSAERPEGSISTLTIQRTEQRDSAMYRCASSLYSLTGGRAPSLYNEQFFGPGTRLTVL.